The clone carrying this T cell receptor beta chain showed up just a few times. This sample is drawn from a study of cytomegalovirus exposure and HLA in healthy donors. In the PCR, 60 Vbeta and 13 Jbeta primers were used. The table came from immunoSEQ multiplex PCR; TCRdb's copy has only in-frame clones and leaves some out. The repertoire holds approximately 120,000 clones, approximately 81% seen once, with 2.2% in the top ten. The specimen sequenced was PBMCs. This clonotype was obtained from a woman aged 25 to 39 in good health and CMV-seronegative.

Here the CDR3 DNA reads TGTGCCAGCAGCTTGGGACAGGGGGCCACTGAAGCTTTCTTT. It yields the protein CASSLGQGATEAFF. The chain uses TRBV5-4 and TRBJ1-1; 10 bases match TRBD1. The CDR3 is 14 amino acids. Looked up from germline, CDR1 is SGHNT and CDR2 is YYREEE (reference sequence). Unmatched junction bases numbered 0, after V lost 0 bases and J lost 4 bases.